This is a list of T cell receptor beta chains from one sample in a study of cytomegalovirus exposure and HLA in healthy donors. This table comes from immunoSEQ multiplex PCR, and its TCRdb copy is limited to in-frame clones, with some not included. The sample carries 230,000 or so clones, around nine tenths recorded once. Sequencing used PBMCs. The receptors derive from a woman aged 18-29 years in good health and CMV-seronegative. Both conserved end residues are part of each CDR3. D genes are given only for firm matches. A clone size is listed for some rows: how often the clone was seen (once, few, many), or a class if it is expanded.

.	.	TRBV5-6	TRBJ2-7	TGTGCCAGCAGCTTCGGGGTGCCCCCACGGCAGTACTTC	CASSFGVPPRQYF
.	.	TRBV9	TRBJ2-5	TGTGCCAGCAGCGTAGGGCTAGAGGTGGCAGAGACCCAGTACTTC	CASSVGLEVAETQYF
.	.	TRBV29-1	TRBJ1-1	TGCAGCGTAGCCGGGGAAAACACTGAAGCTTTCTTT	CSVAGENTEAFF
.	.	TRBV5-1	TRBJ2-7	TGCGCCAGCAGCCAAGCCACAGGGATCGTCGGATACGAGCAGTACTTC	CASSQATGIVGYEQYF
.	.	TRBV28	TRBJ2-7	TGTGCCAGCAGATCGGCAGGGATGTTGTACGAGCAGTACTTC	CASRSAGMLYEQYF
.	.	TRBV4-3	TRBJ2-7	TGCGCCAGCAGCCCTCCGGTCTCCTACGAGCAGTACTTC	CASSPPVSYEQYF
.	.	TRBV29-1	TRBJ1-5	TGCAGCGTTGACCAGGGAGGGGATAGACCCCAGCATTTT	CSVDQGGDRPQHF
.	TRBD1	TRBV11-2	TRBJ2-1	TGTGCCAGCAGCAACAGGGGTGGTGAGCAGTTCTTC	CASSNRGGEQFF
once	TRBD2	TRBV29-1	TRBJ2-3	TGCAGCGTTGTGGGCGGGGGGCGCAGCACAGATACGCAGTATTTT	CSVVGGGRSTDTQYF
.	TRBD1	TRBV7-8	TRBJ2-7	TGTGCCAGCAGCCCGGGACAGGGGAACGAGCAGTACTTC	CASSPGQGNEQYF
once	TRBD1	TRBV7-2	TRBJ2-7	TGTGCCAGCAGCCTCTGGGACAGTTCCTACGAGCAGTACTTC	CASSLWDSSYEQYF
.	TRBD2	TRBV4-3	TRBJ2-3	TGCGCCAGCAGCCCGGGACTAGCGTCAGATACGCAGTATTTT	CASSPGLASDTQYF
.	TRBD1	TRBV28	TRBJ1-5	TGTGCCAGCAGTTTGTTTTCGAGGGGGCGGAATCAGCCCCAGCATTTT	CASSLFSRGRNQPQHF
.	TRBD2	TRBV2	TRBJ2-7	TGTGCCAGCAGTTTGAGGCTAGCGGGAGACTACGAGCAGTACTTC	CASSLRLAGDYEQYF
.	.	TRBV29-1	TRBJ2-3	TGCAGCGGCCGGAGCGAAGCAATGGATACGCAGTATTTT	CSGRSEAMDTQYF
.	.	TRBV11-3	TRBJ2-5	TGTGCCAGCAGCATTTCTCAGGGAGAGACCCAGTACTTC	CASSISQGETQYF
.	TRBD1	TRBV5-1	TRBJ1-1	TGCGCCAGCAGCTTGGGTTCCGGGACAGGGACTGAAGCTTTCTTT	CASSLGSGTGTEAFF
.	.	TRBV19	TRBJ1-2	TGTGCCTCACGCCGCGGTGTGAACTATGGCTACACCTTC	CASRRGVNYGYTF
.	TRBD1	TRBV28	TRBJ2-7	TGTGCCAGCAGCCCAGGGGGCGCCGACGAGCAGTACTTC	CASSPGGADEQYF
.	.	TRBV11-2	TRBJ2-1	TGTGCCAGCAGCCCCCTAGTAACCCATTACAATGAGCAGTTCTTC	CASSPLVTHYNEQFF
.	.	TRBV28	TRBJ1-2	TGTGCCAGCAGCCCGGGGAGGGCAACCTATGGCTACACCTTC	CASSPGRATYGYTF
.	.	TRBV27	TRBJ2-1	TGTGCCAGCAGTTCTCTCAGGGGTGTCAATGAGCAGTTCTTC	CASSSLRGVNEQFF
.	.	TRBV5-1	TRBJ2-6	TGCGCCAGCAGGTCCCACACTGGGGCCAACGTCCTGACTTTC	CASRSHTGANVLTF
.	TRBD2	TRBV7-2	TRBJ2-7	TGTGCCAGCAGCTTCCTTTCGGGGACTAGCCAGGTTACCTACGAGCAGTACTTC	CASSFLSGTSQVTYEQYF
.	.	TRBV30	TRBJ1-1	TGTGCCTGGAGTGTAAACAGGGCTTTTGAAGCTTTCTTT	CAWSVNRAFEAFF
.	TRBD1	TRBV27	TRBJ1-5	TGTGCCAGCAGTTTGGCCGGGACAGGGGTTCAGCCCCAGCATTTT	CASSLAGTGVQPQHF
.	TRBD1	TRBV6-6	TRBJ2-7	TGTGCCAGTCGGAGGATTGGGACAGGGGTGTGGGAGCAGTACTTC	CASRRIGTGVWEQYF
.	.	TRBV19	TRBJ1-5	TGTGCCAGTAGTGATGACACCTATAGCAATCAGCCCCAGCATTTT	CASSDDTYSNQPQHF
.	TRBD2	TRBV9	TRBJ2-1	TGTGCCAGCAGCGTATGGTCAAGCGGGGATTTTTCGGATGAGCAGTTCTTC	CASSVWSSGDFSDEQFF
.	TRBD1	TRBV10-3	TRBJ1-3	TGTGCCATCAGTGACCTCTTAGGGACAGCCTCTGGAAACACCATATATTTT	CAISDLLGTASGNTIYF
.	TRBD2	TRBV19	TRBJ2-1	TGTGCCAGTAGTACCTCGGGAGCGGGAGGGAACAATGAGCAGTTCTTC	CASSTSGAGGNNEQFF
.	.	TRBV5-4	TRBJ1-2	TGTGCCAGCAGCCCGACCCCGACACAGATAAGCTATGGCTACACCTTC	CASSPTPTQISYGYTF
.	TRBD1	TRBV27	TRBJ2-1	TGTGCCAGCAATGACCGGGACAGGGTGGGGCATGAGCAGTTCTTC	CASNDRDRVGHEQFF
.	.	TRBV28	TRBJ2-1	TGTGCCAGCAGCCGCGACGGGGAGCAGTTCTTC	CASSRDGEQFF
.	TRBD2	TRBV5-1	TRBJ2-7	TGTGCCAGCAGCCGCGGGGGTTCGTACGAGCAGTACTTC	CASSRGGSYEQYF
once	.	TRBV14	TRBJ1-2	TGTGCCAGCAGCCCCCCAGGGGCTTCCGGCTACACCTTC	CASSPPGASGYTF
once	.	TRBV7-2	TRBJ2-1	TGTGCCAGCAGCCCCCCGGGAGACAATGAGCAGTTCTTC	CASSPPGDNEQFF
few	TRBD1	TRBV9	TRBJ2-1	TGTGCCAGCAGCGTAGGGAGACAGGGGTCGCAGTTCTTC	CASSVGRQGSQFF
once	.	TRBV14	TRBJ2-5	TGTGCCAGCAGCCAAGGGGCCTCCGCGGGGGAGACCCAGTACTTC	CASSQGASAGETQYF
.	TRBD1	TRBV27	TRBJ2-1	TGTGCCAGCAGTTTCGGACAGGGTGGATTTAAGTTCTTC	CASSFGQGGFKFF
.	.	TRBV4-1	TRBJ1-2	TGCGCCAGCAGCCAAGAGAGGGCGGGCAGCAGGACGAGCGGCTACACCTTC	CASSQERAGSRTSGYTF
.	TRBD1	TRBV5-4	TRBJ2-7	TGTGCCAGCAGCATCGACAGGGGGAACTACGAGCAGTACTTC	CASSIDRGNYEQYF
few	.	TRBV28	TRBJ1-2	TGTGCCAGCAGTTTCTCCCTAGCCTACTATGGCTACACCTTC	CASSFSLAYYGYTF
few	.	TRBV6-1	TRBJ2-5	TGTGCCAGCAGTGACCACGGGACCCAGTACTTC	CASSDHGTQYF
.	TRBD1	TRBV6-6	TRBJ2-7	TGTGCCAGCAGGCCGCCGGGACAGGCTAACGAGCAGTACTTC	CASRPPGQANEQYF
many	.	TRBV14	TRBJ2-1	TGTGCCAGCGCGGGACGTGCCTACAATGAGCAGTTCTTC	CASAGRAYNEQFF